The clone carrying this T cell receptor beta chain was detected only once. Its antigen is still unknown. This sample is drawn from a study of shared clonotypes between healthy human individuals. Study-wide points: Generation probability values for non-shared clonotypes were lower than those for clonotypes shared by all four donors.

Adult Caucasians living in Nashville, Tennessee made up all of the donors. Profiling relied on immunoSEQ multiplex PCR, and the TCRdb table lists in-frame clones only, not all of them. The table lists around 1.6 million clones, around 98% of them singletons. The CDR3 sequence is 12 residues long. The sequencing input was naive CD4+ T cells sorted from blood. The subset here: CD45RA+ positively selected. The sequence was collected from a man aged 25 to 40 in good health. The chain carries TRBV21-1 and TRBJ1-1. TRBV21-1 is given as a pseudogene. CDR3 DNA: TGTGCCAGCAGCACAATTCGCACTGAAGCTTTCTTT. Its protein is CASSTIRTEAFF.